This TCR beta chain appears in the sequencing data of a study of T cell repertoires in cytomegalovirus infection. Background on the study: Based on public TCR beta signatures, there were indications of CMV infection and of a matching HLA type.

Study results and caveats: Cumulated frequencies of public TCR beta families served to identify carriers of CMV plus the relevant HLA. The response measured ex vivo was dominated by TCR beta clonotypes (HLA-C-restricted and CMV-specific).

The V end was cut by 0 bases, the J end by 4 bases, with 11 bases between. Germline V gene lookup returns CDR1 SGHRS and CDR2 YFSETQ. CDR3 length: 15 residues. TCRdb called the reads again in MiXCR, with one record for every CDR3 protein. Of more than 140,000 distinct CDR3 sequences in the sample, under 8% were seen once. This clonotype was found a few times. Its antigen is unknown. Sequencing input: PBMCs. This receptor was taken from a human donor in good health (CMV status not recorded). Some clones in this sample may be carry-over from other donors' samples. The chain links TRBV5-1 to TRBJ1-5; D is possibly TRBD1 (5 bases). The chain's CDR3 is CASSLGGTDNQPQHF. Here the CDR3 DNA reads TGCGCCAGCAGCTTGGGCGGGACCGATAATCAGCCCCAGCATTTT.